This TCR beta chain was captured in a study of blood T cell repertoires in COVID-19. Study summary: The samples span acute and convalescent COVID-19 from the United States, Italy and Spain. Nucleic acid was either cDNA or gDNA, and it came from T cells, B-cell-depleted T cells, or PBMCs.

Germline loops: CDR1 MGHDK, CDR2 SYGVNS. The CDR3 runs to 16 residues. V lost 1 base to trimming and J lost 5 bases; unmatched junction nucleotides: 10. Per the original data handling: Cell counts per sample came from amplifying reference gene primers. Libraries were prepared by immunoSEQ multiplex PCR; TCRdb keeps only in-frame clonotypes and omits some of them. V, J and clone size are taken as reported in that table, and D and trimming were inferred from the DNA itself. Here the sample spans roughly 100,000 clones, approximately 80% being singletons. The sequenced sample was peripheral blood. This TCR was recovered from a man of 80 years or more with acute or convalescent COVID-19. J is TRBJ2-5 and V is TRBV25-1; 7 positions match TRBD2. DNA of the CDR3: TGTGCCAGCAGTGAATTAGGTCGGGGGGAGCGGGAGACCCAGTACTTC. Translating it yields CASSELGRGERETQYF.